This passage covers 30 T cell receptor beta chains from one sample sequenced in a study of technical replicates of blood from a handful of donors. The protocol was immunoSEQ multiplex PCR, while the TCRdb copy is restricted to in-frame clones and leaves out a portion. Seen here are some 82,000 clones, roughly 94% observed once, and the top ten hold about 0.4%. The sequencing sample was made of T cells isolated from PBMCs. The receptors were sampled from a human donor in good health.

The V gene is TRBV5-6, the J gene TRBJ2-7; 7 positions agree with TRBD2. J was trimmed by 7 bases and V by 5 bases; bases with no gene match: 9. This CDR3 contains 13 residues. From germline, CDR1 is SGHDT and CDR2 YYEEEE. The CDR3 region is CASSWTPAGEQYF. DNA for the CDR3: TGTGCCAGCAGTTGGACACCAGCGGGAGAGCAGTACTTC.

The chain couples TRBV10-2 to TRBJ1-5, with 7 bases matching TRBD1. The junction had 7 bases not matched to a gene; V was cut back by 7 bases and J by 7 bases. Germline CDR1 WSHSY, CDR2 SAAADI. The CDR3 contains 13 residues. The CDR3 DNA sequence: TGCGCCAGCACTGGGACAGTAAACCAGCCCCAGCATTTT. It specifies CASTGTVNQPQHF.

CDR3 loop: CASSAQGGHGIYEQYF. CDR3 DNA sequence: TGTGCCAGCAGTGCCCAAGGGGGCCACGGAATCTACGAGCAGTACTTC. V usage is TRBV25-1 and J usage is TRBJ2-7; 7 bases agree with TRBD1. CDR3 length: 16 amino acids. V dropped 4 bases and J dropped 3; count of bases not matched to a gene: 12. Looked up from germline, CDR1 is MGHDK and CDR2 is SYGVNS.

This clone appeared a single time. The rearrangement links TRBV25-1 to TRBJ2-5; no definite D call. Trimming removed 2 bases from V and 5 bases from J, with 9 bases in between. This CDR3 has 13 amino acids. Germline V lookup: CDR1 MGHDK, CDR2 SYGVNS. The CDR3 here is CASSEGPWETQYF. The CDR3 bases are TGTGCCAGCAGTGAAGGCCCTTGGGAGACCCAGTACTTC.

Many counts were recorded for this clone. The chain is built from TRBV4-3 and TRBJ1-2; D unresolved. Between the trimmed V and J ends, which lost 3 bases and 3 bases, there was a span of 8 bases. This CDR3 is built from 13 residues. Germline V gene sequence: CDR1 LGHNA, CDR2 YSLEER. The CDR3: CASSHRLDYGYTF. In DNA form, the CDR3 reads TGCGCCAGCAGCCATCGACTGGACTATGGCTACACCTTC.

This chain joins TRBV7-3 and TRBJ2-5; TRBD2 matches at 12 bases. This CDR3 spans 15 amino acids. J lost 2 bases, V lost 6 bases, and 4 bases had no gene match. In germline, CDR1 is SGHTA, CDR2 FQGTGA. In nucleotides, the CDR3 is TGTGCCAGCAGTCGGACTAGCGGGACACAAGAGACCCAGTACTTC. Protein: CASSRTSGTQETQYF.

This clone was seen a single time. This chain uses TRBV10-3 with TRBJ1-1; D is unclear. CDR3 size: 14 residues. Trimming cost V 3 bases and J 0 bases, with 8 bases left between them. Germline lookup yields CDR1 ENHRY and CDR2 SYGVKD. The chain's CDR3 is CAISEPGMNTEAFF. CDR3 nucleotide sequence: TGTGCCATCAGTGAACCGGGGATGAACACTGAAGCTTTCTTT.

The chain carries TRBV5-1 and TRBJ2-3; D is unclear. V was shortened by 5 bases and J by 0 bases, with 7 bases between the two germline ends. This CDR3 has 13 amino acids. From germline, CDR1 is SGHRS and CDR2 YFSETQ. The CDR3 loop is CASRDSSTDTQYF. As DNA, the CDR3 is TGCGCCAGCAGAGACTCTAGCACAGATACGCAGTATTTT.

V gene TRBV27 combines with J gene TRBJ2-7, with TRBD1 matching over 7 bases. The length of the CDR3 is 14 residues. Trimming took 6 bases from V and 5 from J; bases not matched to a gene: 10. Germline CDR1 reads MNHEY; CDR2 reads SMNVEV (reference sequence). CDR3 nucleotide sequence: TGTGCCAGCAGCCACAGGGGACCAGGGGACGAGCAGTACTTC. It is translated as CASSHRGPGDEQYF.

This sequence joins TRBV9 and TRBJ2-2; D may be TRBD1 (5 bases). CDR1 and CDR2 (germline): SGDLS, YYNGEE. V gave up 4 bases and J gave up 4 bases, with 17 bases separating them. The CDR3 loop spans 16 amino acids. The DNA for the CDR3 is TGTGCCAGCAGCCTATTAGGGGTGCTCGGCACCGGGGAGCTGTTTTTT. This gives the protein CASSLLGVLGTGELFF.

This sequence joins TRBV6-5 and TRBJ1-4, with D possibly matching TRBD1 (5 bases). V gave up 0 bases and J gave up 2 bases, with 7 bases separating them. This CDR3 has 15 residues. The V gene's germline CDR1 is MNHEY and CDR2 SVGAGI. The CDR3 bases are TGTGCCAGCAGTTACTCAGGGGCGACTAATGAAAAACTGTTTTTT. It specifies CASSYSGATNEKLFF.

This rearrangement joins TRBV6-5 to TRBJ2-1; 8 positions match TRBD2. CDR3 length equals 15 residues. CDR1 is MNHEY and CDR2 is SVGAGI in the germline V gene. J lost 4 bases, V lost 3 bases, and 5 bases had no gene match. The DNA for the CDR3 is TGTGCCAGCAGTTATCAAGCGGGAGTATACAATGAGCAGTTCTTC. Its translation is CASSYQAGVYNEQFF.

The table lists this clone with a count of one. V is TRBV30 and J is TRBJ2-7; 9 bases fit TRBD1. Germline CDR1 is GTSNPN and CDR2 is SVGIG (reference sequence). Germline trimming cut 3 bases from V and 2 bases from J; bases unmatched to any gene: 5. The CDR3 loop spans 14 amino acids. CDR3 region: CAWSSGTGPYEQYF. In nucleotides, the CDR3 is TGTGCCTGGAGCTCGGGGACAGGGCCCTACGAGCAGTACTTC.

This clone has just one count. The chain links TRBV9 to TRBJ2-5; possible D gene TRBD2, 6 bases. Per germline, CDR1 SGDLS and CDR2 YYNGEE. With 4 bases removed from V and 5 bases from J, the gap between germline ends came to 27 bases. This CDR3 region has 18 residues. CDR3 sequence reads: CASSHTVQGGGDGETQYF. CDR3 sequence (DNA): TGTGCCAGCAGCCACACCGTCCAAGGTGGAGGGGATGGGGAGACCCAGTACTTC.

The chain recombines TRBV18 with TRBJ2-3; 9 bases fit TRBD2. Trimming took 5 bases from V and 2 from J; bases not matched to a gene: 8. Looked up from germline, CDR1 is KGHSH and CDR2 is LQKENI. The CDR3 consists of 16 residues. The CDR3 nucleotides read TGTGCCAGCTCATGGGAGCTAGCGGGACTCACAGATACGCAGTATTTT. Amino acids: CASSWELAGLTDTQYF.

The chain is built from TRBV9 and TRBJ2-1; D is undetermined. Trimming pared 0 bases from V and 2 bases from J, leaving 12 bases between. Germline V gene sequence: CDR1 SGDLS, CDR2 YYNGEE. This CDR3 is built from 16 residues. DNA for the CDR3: TGTGCCAGCAGCGTAGGCTTGCGTCCTACCTACAATGAGCAGTTCTTC. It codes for CASSVGLRPTYNEQFF.

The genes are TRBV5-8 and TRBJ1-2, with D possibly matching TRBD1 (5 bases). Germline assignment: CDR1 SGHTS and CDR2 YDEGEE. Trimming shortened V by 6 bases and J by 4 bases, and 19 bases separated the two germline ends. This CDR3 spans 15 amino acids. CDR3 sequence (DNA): TGTGCCAGCACTTCCGCAGGGTGGTCGTTCTATGGCTACACCTTC. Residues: CASTSAGWSFYGYTF.

For the CDR3, the DNA is TGTGCCAGCAGCCCCTACAGGGGAAACACAGATACGCAGTATTTT. Its translation: CASSPYRGNTDTQYF. The chain links TRBV11-3 to TRBJ2-3, with TRBD1 identical over 7 bases. The CDR3 has 15 amino acids. V dropped 5 bases and J dropped 2; count of bases not matched to a gene: 7. Germline CDR1 reads SGHNT; CDR2 reads YENEEA.

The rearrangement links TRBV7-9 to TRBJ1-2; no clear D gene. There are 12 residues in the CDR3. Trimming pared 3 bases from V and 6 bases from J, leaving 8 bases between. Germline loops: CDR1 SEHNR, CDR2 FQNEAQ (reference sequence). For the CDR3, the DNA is TGTGCCAGCAGCTTGTGGGGAGATGGCTACACCTTC. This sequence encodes CASSLWGDGYTF. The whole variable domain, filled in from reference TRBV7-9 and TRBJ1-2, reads DTGVSQNPRHKITKRGQNVTFRCDPISEHNRLYWYRQTLGQGPEFLTYFQNEAQLEKSRLLSDRFSAERPKGSFSTLEIQRTEQGDSAMYLCASSLWGDGYTFGSGTRLTVV.

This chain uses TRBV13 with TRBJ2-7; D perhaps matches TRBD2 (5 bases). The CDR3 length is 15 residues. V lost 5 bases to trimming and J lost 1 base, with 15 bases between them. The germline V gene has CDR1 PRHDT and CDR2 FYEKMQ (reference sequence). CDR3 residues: CASSPRAELSYEQYF. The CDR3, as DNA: TGTGCCAGCAGCCCGAGGGCGGAGTTGTCCTACGAGCAGTACTTC.

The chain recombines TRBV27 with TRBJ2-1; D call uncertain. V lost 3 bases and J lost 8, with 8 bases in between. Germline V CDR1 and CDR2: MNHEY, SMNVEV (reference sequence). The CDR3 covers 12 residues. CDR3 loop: CASSFFGDEQFF. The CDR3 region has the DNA TGTGCCAGCAGTTTCTTCGGTGATGAGCAGTTCTTC.

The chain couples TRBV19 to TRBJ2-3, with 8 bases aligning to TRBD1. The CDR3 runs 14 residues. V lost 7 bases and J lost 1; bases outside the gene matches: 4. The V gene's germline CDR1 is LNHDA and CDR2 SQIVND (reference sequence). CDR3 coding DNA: TGTGCCAGTACGGCAGGGGGCCGCACAGATACGCAGTATTTT. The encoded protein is CASTAGGRTDTQYF.

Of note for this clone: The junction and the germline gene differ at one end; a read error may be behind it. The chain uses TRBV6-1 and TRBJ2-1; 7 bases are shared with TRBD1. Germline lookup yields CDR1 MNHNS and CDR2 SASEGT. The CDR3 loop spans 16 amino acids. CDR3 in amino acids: CASSEETGASYNEQFF. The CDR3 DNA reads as TGTGCCAGCAGCGAAGAAACAGGGGCCTCCTACAATGAGCAGTTCTTC.

The CDR3 coding sequence is TGTGCCAGCAGCGACTCCCTGTACTACGAGCAGTACTTC. Protein: CASSDSLYYEQYF. V and J are TRBV14 and TRBJ2-7; D call uncertain. The CDR3 loop spans 13 amino acids. V was shortened by 5 bases and J by 3 bases, with 11 bases between the two germline ends. The germline gives CDR1 SGHDN, CDR2 FVKESK.

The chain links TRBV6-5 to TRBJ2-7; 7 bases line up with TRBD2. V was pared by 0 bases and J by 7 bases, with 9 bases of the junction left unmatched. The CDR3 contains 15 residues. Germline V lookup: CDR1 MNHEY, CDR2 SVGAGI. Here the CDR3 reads CASSYSGQGGEEQYF. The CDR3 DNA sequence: TGTGCCAGCAGTTACTCGGGGCAGGGAGGGGAAGAGCAGTACTTC.

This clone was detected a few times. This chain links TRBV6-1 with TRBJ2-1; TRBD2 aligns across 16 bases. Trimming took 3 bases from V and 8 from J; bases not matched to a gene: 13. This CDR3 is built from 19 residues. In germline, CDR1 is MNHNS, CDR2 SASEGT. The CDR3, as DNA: TGTGCCAGCAGTGATCGTCCTATGGGGACTAGCGGGAGGGTCGATGAGCAGTTCTTC. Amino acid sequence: CASSDRPMGTSGRVDEQFF.

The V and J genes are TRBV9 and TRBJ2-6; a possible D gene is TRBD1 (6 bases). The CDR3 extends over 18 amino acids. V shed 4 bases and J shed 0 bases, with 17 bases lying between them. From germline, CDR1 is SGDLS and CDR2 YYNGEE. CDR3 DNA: TGTGCCAGCAGCCCCCGAGATGGGGGCAACTCTGGGGCCAACGTCCTGACTTTC. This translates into CASSPRDGGNSGANVLTF.

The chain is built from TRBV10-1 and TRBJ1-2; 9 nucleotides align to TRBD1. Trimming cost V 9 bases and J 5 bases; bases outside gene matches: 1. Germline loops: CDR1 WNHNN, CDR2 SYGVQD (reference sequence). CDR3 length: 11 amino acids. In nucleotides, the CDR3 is TGCGCCAGGACAGGGGGGTATGGCTACACCTTC. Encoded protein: CARTGGYGYTF.

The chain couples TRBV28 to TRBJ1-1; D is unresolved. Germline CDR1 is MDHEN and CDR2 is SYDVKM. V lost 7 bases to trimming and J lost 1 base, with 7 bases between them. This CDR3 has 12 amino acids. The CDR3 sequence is CASTTQNTEAFF. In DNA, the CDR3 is TGTGCCAGCACTACCCAGAACACTGAAGCTTTCTTT.

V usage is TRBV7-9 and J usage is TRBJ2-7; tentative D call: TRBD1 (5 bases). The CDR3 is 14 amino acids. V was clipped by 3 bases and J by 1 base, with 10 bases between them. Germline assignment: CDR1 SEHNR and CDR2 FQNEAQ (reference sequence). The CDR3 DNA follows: TGTGCCAGCAGCTTGGACATCGCGTCCTACGAGCAGTACTTC. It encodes CASSLDIASYEQYF. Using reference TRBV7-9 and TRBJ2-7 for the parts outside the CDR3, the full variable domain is DTGVSQNPRHKITKRGQNVTFRCDPISEHNRLYWYRQTLGQGPEFLTYFQNEAQLEKSRLLSDRFSAERPKGSFSTLEIQRTEQGDSAMYLCASSLDIASYEQYFGPGTRLTVT.